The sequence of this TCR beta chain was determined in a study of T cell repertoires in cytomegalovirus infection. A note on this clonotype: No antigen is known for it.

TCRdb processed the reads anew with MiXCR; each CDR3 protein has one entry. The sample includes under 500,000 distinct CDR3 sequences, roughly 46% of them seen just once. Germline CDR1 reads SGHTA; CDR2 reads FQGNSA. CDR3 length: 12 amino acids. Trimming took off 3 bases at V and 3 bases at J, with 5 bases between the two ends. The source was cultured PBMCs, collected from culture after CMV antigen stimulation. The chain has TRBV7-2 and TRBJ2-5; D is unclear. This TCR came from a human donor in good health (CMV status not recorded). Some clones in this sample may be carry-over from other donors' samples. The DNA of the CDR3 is TGTGCCAGCAGCTTGATAAAAGAGACCCAGTACTTC. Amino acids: CASSLIKETQYF.